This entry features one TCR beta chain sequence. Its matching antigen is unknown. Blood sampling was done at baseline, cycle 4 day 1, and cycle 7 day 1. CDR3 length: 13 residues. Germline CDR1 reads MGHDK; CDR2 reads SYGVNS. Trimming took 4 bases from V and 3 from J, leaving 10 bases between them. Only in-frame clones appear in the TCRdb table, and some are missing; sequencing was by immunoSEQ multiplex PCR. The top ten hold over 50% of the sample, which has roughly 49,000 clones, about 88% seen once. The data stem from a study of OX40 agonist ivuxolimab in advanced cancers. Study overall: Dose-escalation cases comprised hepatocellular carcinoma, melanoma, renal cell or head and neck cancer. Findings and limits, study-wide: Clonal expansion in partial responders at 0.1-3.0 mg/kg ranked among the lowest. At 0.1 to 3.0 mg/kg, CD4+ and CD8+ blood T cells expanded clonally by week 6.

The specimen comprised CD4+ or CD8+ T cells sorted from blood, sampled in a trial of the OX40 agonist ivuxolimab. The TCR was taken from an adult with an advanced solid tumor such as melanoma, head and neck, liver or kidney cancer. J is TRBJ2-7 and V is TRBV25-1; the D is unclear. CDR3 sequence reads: CASSGTWGYEQYF. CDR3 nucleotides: TGTGCCAGCAGTGGGACGTGGGGCTACGAGCAGTACTTC.